This T cell receptor (beta chain) was retrieved from a study of siplizumab effects on memory and regulatory T cells. General observations from the study: About 75-95% of proliferating CD4+ or CD8+ clones had no assignable naive or memory phenotype. The diversity of naive T cells seemed greater than that of memory cells, and their alloresponse contribution seemed major. The average Treg-derived proportion among mappable alloreactive CD4+ clones was 68.8% with siplizumab versus about 27% in controls.

As concerns this clone: Antigen unknown.

Around 9.8 x 10^4 TCR templates were measured in each sample. The table came from immunoSEQ multiplex PCR; TCRdb's copy has only in-frame clones and leaves some out. Of around 87,000 clones in the sample, around 89% were seen once. This CDR3 contains 15 residues. With 2 bases clipped from V and 1 base from J, the junction kept 1 base outside the gene matches. The germline V gene encodes CDR1 LGHNA and CDR2 YNFKEQ. Material for sequencing was CD4+ T cells sorted from blood. The receptor comes from a human donor in good health. The chain couples TRBV4-2 to TRBJ1-4, with 7 bases fitting TRBD1. CDR3 sequence (DNA): TGTGCCAGCAGCCAACAGGGGGTAACTAATGAAAAACTGTTTTTT. It encodes CASSQQGVTNEKLFF.